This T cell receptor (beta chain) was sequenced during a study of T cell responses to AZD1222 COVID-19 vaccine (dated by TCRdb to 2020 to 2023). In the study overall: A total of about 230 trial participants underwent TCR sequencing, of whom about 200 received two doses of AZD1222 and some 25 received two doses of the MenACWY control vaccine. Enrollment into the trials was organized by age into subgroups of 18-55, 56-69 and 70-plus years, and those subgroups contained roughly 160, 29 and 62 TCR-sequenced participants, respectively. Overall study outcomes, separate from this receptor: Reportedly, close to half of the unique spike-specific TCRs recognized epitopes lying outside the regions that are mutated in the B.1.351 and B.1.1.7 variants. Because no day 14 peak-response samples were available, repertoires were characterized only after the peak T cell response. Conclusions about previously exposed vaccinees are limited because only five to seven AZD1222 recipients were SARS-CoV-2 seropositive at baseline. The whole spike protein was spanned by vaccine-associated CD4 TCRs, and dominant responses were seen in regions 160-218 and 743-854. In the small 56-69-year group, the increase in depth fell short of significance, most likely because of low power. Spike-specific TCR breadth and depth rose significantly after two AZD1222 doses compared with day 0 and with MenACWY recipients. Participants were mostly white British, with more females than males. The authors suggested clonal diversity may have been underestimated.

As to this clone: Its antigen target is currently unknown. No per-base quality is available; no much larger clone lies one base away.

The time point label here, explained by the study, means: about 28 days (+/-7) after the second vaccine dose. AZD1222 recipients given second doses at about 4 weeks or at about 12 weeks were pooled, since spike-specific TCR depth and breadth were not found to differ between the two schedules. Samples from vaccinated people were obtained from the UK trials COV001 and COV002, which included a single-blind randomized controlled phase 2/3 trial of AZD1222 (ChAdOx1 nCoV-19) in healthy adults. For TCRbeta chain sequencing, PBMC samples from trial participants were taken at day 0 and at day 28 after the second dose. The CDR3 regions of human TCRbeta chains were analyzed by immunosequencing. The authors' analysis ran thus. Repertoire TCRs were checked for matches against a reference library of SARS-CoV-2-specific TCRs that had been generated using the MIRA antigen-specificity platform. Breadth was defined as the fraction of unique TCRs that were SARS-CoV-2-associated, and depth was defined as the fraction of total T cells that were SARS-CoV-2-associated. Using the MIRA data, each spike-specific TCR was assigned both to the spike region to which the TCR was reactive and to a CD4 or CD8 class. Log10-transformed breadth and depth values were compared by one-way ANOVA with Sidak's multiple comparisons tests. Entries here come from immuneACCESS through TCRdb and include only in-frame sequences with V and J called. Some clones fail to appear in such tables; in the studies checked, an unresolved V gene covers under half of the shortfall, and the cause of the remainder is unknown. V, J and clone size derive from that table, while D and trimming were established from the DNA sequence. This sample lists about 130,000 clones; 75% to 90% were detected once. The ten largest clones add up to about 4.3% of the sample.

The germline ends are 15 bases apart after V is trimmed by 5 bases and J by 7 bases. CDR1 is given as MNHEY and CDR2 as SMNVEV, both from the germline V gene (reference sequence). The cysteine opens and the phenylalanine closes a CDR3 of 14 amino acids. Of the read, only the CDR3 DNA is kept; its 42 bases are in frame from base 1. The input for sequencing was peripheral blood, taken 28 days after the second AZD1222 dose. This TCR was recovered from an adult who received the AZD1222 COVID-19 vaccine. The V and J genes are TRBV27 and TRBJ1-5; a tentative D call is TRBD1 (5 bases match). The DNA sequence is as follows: TGTGCCAGCAGTCCCCGGGAGGGGAGCCAGCCCCAGCATTTT. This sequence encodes CASSPREGSQPQHF.